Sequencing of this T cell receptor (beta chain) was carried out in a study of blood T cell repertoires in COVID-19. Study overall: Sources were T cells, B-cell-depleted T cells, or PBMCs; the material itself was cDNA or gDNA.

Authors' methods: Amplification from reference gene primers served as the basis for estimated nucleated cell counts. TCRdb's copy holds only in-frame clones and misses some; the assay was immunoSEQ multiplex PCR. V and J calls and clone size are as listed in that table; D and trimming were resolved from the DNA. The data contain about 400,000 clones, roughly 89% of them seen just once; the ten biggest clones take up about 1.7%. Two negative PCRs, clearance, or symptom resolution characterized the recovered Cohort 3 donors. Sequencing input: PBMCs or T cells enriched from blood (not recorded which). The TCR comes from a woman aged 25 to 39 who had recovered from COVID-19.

The CDR3 bases are TGTGCCAGCAGTGACCCATCTAGCGGGGGGAACACCGGGGAGCTGTTTTTT. Residues: CASSDPSSGGNTGELFF. The rearrangement links TRBV25-1 to TRBJ2-2; the match to TRBD2 covers 10 bases. The CDR3 has 17 residues. Germline CDR1 reads MGHDK; CDR2 reads SYGVNS. After removal of 3 bases from V and 1 base from J, the junction contained 5 bases not matched to a gene.